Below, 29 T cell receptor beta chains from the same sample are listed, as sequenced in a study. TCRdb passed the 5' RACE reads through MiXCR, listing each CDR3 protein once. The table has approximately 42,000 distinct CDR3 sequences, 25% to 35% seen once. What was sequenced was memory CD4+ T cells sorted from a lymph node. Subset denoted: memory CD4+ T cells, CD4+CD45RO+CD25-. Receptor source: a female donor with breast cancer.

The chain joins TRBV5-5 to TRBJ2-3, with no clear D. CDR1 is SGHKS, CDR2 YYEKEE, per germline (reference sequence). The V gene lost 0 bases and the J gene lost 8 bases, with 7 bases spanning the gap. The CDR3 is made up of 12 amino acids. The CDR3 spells CASSLEGGTQYF. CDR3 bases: TGTGCCAGCAGCTTGGAAGGTGGTACGCAGTATTTT.

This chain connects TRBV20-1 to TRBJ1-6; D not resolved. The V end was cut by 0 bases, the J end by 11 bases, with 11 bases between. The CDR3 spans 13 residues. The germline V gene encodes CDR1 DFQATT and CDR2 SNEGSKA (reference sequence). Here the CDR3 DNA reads TGCAGTGCTAGAGATGTCCTGGCAGCACCCCTCCACTTT. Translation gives CSARDVLAAPLHF.

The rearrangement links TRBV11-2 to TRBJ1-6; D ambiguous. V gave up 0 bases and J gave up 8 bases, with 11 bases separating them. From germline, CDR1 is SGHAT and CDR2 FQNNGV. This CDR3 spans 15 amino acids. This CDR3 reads CASSLDGGPYSPLHF. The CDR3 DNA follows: TGTGCCAGCAGCTTAGATGGCGGTCCCTATTCACCCCTCCACTTT.

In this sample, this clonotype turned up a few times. Written as DNA, the CDR3 is TGTGCCAGCACAGAGGACGACAATGAGCAGTTCTTC. Encoded protein: CASTEDDNEQFF. The V call is TRBV2, the J call TRBJ2-1; D remains unclear. Trimming took 7 bases from V and 5 from J, leaving 9 bases between them. Germline V gene sequence: CDR1 SNHLY, CDR2 FYNNEI. This CDR3 region has 12 residues. The full variable domain, in which reference TRBV2 and TRBJ2-1 provide the parts outside the CDR3, is EPEVTQTPSHQVTQMGQEVILRCVPISNHLYFYWYRQILGQKVEFLVSFYNNEISEKSEIFDDQFSVERPDGSNFTLKIRSTKLEDSAMYFCASTEDDNEQFFGPGTRLTVL.

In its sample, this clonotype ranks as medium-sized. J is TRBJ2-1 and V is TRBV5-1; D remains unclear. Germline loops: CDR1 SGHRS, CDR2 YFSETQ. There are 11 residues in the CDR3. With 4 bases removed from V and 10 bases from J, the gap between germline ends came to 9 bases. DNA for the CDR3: TGCGCCAGCAGCCTGGGCGGAGAGCAGTTCTTC. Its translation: CASSLGGEQFF.

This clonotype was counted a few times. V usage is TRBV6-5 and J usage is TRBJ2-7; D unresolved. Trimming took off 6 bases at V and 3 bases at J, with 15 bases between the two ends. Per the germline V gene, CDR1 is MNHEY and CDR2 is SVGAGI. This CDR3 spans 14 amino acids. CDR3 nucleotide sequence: TGTGCCAGCAGGAAGAAGTCCCTCGGCTACGAGCAGTACTTC. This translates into CASRKKSLGYEQYF.

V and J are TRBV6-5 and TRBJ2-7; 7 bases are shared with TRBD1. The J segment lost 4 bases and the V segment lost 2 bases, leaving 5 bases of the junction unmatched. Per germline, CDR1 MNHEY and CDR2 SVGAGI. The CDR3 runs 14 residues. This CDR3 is CASSYDRDLYEQYF. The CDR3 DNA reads TGTGCCAGCAGTTACGACAGGGATCTTTACGAGCAGTACTTC.

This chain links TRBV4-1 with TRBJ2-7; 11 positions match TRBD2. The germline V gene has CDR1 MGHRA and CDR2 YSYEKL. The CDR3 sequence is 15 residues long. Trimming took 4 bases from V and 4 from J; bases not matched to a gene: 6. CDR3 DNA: TGCGCCAGCAGCCGGCTAGCGGGAGGTAGTTACGAGCAGTACTTC. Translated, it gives CASSRLAGGSYEQYF.

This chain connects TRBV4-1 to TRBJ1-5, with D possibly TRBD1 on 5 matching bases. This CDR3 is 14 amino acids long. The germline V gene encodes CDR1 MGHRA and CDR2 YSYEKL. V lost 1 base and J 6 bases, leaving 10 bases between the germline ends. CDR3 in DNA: TGCGCCAGCAGCCAAGCAGGGTTGGGTCAGCCCCAGCATTTT. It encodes CASSQAGLGQPQHF.

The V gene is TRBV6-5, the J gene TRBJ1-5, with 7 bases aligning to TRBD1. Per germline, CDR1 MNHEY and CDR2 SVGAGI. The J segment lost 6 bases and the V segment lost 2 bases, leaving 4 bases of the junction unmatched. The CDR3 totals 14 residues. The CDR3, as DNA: TGTGCCAGCAGTTACAGGGGGCCCGGTCAGCCCCAGCATTTT. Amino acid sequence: CASSYRGPGQPQHF.

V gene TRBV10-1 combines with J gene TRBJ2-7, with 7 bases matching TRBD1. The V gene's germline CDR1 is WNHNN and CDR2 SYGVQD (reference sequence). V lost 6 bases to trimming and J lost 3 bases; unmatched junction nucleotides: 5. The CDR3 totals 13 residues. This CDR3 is CASSPGQIYEQYF. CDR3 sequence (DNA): TGCGCCAGCAGCCCGGGACAGATCTACGAGCAGTACTTC.

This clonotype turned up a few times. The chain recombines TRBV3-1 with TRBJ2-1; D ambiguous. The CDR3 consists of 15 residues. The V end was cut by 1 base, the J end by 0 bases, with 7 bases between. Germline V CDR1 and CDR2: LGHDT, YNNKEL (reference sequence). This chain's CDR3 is CASSQGRISYNEQFF. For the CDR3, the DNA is TGTGCCAGCAGCCAAGGCCGGATCTCCTACAATGAGCAGTTCTTC.

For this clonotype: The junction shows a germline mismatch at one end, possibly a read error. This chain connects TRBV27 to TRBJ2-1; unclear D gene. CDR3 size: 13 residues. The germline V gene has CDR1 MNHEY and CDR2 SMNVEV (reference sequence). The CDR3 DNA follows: TGTCCCAGCAGTTTCCAAGGTTGGAATGAGCAGTTCTTC. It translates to CPSSFQGWNEQFF.

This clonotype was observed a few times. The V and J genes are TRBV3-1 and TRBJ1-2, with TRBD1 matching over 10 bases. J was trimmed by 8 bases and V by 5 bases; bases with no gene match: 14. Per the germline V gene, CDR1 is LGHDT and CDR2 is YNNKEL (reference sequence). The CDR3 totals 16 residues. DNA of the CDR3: TGTGCCAGCAGCGTCCGGGACAGGGGACCGATCAACGGCTACACCTTC. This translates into CASSVRDRGPINGYTF.

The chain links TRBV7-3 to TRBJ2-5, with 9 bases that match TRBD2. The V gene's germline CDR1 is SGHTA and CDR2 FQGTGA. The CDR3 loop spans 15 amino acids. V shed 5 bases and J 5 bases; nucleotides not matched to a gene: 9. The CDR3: CASSPHSGSLETQYF. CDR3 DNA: TGTGCCAGCAGCCCCCATAGCGGGAGCTTGGAGACCCAGTACTTC.

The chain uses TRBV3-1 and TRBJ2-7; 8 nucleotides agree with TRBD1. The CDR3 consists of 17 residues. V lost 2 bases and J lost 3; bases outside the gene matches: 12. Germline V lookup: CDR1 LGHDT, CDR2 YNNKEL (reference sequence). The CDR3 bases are TGTGCCAGCAGCCAAACCGGACAGGGCTCGGGAAACTACGAGCAGTACTTC. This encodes CASSQTGQGSGNYEQYF.

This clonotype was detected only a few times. The CDR3 DNA sequence: TGCGCCAGCAGCCAAGATCAGGTTAATTCACCCCTCCACTTT. Translation: CASSQDQVNSPLHF. V usage is TRBV4-1 and J usage is TRBJ1-6; the D is unclear. The CDR3 is 14 amino acids. V dropped 0 bases and J dropped 6 bases, with 6 bases sitting between them. Germline V CDR1 and CDR2: MGHRA, YSYEKL.

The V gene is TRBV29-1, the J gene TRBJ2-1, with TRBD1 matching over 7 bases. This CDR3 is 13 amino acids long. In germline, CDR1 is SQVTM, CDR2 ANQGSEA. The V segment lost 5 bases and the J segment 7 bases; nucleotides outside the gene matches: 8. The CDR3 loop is CSVIRDSLNEQFF. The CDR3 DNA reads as TGCAGCGTTATCCGGGACAGCCTGAATGAGCAGTTCTTC.

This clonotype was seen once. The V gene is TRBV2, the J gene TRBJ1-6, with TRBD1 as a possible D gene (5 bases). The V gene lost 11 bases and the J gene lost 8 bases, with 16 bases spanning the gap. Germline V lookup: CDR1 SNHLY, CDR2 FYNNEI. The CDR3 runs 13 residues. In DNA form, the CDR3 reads TGTGCCGAGAACCGGGGGGAGGATTCACCCCTCCACTTT. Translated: CAENRGEDSPLHF.

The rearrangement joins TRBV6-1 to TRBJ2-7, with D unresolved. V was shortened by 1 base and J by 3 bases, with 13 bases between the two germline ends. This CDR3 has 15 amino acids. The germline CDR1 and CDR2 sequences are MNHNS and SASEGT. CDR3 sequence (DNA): TGTGCCAGCAGTGAAGTGGCCAGTTCGGTCTACGAGCAGTACTTC. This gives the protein CASSEVASSVYEQYF.

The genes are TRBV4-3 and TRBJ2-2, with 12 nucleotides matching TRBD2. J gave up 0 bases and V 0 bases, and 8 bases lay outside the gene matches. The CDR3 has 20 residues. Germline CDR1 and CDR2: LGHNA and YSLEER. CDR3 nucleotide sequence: TGCGCCAGCAGCCAAGATGGGCTAGCGGGAGGGCCCTCGAACACCGGGGAGCTGTTTTTT. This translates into CASSQDGLAGGPSNTGELFF.

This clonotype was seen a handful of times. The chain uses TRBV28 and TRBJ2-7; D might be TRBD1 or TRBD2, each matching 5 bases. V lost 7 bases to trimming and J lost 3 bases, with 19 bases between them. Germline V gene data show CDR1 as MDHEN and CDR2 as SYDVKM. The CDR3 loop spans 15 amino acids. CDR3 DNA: TGTGCCAGCAAACCGGGGCCCAACAGACACTACGAGCAGTACTTC. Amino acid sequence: CASKPGPNRHYEQYF.

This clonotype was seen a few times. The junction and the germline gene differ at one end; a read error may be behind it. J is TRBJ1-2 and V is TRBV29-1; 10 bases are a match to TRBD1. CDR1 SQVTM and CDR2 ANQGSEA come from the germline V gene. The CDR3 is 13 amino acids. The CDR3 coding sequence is TGCAGCGTTGCGACAGGGGGCGGGAATGGCAACACCTTC. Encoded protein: CSVATGGGNGNTF.

In DNA, the CDR3 is TGCGCCAGCAGCTTGGTGGCGAACACTGAAGCTTTCTTT. Translated, it gives CASSLVANTEAFF. The chain recombines TRBV5-1 with TRBJ1-1; D gene unclear. The CDR3 is 13 amino acids. Trimming pared 0 bases from V and 1 base from J, leaving 4 bases between. Germline CDR1 and CDR2: SGHRS and YFSETQ.

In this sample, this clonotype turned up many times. The CDR3 protein is CSAASYTQYF. The CDR3, as DNA: TGCAGCGCCGCTTCCTATACGCAGTATTTT. The chain joins TRBV29-1 to TRBJ2-3; D uncertain. Trimming cost V 7 bases and J 7 bases, with 9 bases left between them. CDR1 and CDR2 (germline): SQVTM, ANQGSEA. The CDR3 length is 10 residues.

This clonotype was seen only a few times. The DNA for the CDR3 is TGCGCCAGCAGCCCGGGACAGGGGGCGTGGGAAGACTATGGCTACACCTTC. Protein: CASSPGQGAWEDYGYTF. This rearrangement joins TRBV5-1 to TRBJ1-2; 12 nucleotides line up with TRBD1. Germline V CDR1 and CDR2: SGHRS, YFSETQ. Trimming cost V 4 bases and J 3 bases; bases outside gene matches: 10. The CDR3 sequence is 17 residues long.

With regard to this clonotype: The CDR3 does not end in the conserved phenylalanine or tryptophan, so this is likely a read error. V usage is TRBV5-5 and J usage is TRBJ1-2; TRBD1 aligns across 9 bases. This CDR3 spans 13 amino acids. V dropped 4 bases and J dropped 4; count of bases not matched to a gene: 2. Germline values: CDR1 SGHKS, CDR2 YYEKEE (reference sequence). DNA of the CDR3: TGTGCCAGCAGCCCGACAGGGGGCTATGGCTACACCCTC. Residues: CASSPTGGYGYTL.

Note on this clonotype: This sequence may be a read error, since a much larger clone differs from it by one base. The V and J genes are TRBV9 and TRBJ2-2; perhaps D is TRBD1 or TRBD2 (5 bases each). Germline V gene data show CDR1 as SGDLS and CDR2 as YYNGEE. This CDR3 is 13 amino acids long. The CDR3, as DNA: TGTGCCAGCAGCGTACGGGACGTCGGGGAGCTGCTTTTT. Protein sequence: CASSVRDVGELLF.

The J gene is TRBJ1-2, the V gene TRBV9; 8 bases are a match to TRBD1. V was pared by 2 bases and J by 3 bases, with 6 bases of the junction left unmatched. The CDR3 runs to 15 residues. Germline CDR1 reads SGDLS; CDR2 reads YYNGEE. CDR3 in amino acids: CASSVSLGQDYGYTF. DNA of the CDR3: TGTGCCAGCAGCGTTTCTTTGGGACAGGACTATGGCTACACCTTC.